This TCR beta chain is drawn from a study of blood T cell repertoires in COVID-19. Study in general: The United States, Italy and Spain provided the acute and convalescent COVID-19 samples. From T cells, B-cell-depleted T cells, or PBMCs came the material, which was cDNA or gDNA.

Germline V lookup: CDR1 LNHDA, CDR2 SQIVND (reference sequence). V was pared by 4 bases and J by 2 bases, with 17 bases between. The CDR3 is 16 amino acids. As handled by the study authors: Reference gene primers were amplified, and this amplification served to estimate nucleated cell counts. Produced via immunoSEQ multiplex PCR; TCRdb's table is partial and in-frame only. Clone size and V and J calls were adopted from that table, with D and trimming inferred from the DNA. The table includes approximately 97,000 clones, approximately 88% detected once. The clonotype comes from a human donor in a cohort sampled during active COVID-19. The chain employs TRBV19 and TRBJ1-1; D may be TRBD1 (6 bases). Sequences were obtained from peripheral blood. The chain's CDR3 is CASSTRAGQRNTEAFF. The CDR3 DNA is TGTGCCAGTAGTACCAGGGCCGGACAGCGAAACACTGAAGCTTTCTTT.